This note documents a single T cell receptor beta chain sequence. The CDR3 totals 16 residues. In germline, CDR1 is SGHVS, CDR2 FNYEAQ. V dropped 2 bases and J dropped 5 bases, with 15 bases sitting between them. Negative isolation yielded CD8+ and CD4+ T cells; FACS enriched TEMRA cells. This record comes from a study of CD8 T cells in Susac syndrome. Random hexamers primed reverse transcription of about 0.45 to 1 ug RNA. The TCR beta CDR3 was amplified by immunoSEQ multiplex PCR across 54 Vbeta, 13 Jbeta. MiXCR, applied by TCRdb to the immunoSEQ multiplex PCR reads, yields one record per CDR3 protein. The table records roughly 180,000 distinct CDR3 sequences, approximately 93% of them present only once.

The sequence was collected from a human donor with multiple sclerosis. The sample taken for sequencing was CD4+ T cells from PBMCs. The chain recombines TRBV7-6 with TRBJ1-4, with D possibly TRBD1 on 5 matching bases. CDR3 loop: CASSLSQGGRNEKLFF. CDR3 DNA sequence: TGTGCCAGCAGCTTATCTCAGGGCGGGAGGAATGAAAAACTGTTTTTT. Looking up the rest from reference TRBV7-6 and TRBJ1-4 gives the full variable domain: GAGVSQSPRYKVTKRGQDVALRCDPISGHVSLYWYRQALGQGPEFLTYFNYEAQQDKSGLPNDRFSAERPEGSISTLTIQRTEQRDSAMYRCASSLSQGGRNEKLFFGSGTQLSVL.